These 24 T cell receptor beta chains were all obtained from the same sample, sequenced in a study of cytomegalovirus exposure and HLA in healthy donors. PCR was performed using 60 Vbeta and 13 Jbeta primers. Repertoires were generated with immunoSEQ multiplex PCR, while TCRdb's copy carries only in-frame clones and drops some. The sample holds roughly 150,000 clones; approximately 83% are singletons and the top ten take around 3.1%. Sequenced material: PBMCs. These receptors all stem from a male donor in good health and CMV-seronegative.

V gene TRBV5-1 combines with J gene TRBJ2-7; 8 bases match TRBD1. V gave up 2 bases and J gave up 6 bases; unmatched junction bases: 7. CDR1 and CDR2 from the germline V gene are SGHRS and YFSETQ. CDR3 length: 14 amino acids. The CDR3 region has the DNA TGCGCCAGCAGCTTTGGACAGGGTTCGGTCGAGCAGTACTTC. Protein product: CASSFGQGSVEQYF.

There are a few counts of this clone. The chain employs TRBV7-9 and TRBJ1-1; no reliable D call. Trimming removed 3 bases at V and 3 bases at J, with 14 bases between. The CDR3 loop spans 15 amino acids. Germline V CDR1 and CDR2: SEHNR, FQNEAQ (reference sequence). CDR3 region: CASSFGDVSDTEAFF. CDR3 in DNA: TGTGCCAGCAGCTTCGGGGATGTAAGTGACACTGAAGCTTTCTTT.

The rearrangement links TRBV5-5 to TRBJ1-6; the D gene is possibly TRBD1 (6 bases). The CDR3 has 17 residues. Germline V gene data show CDR1 as SGHKS and CDR2 as YYEKEE (reference sequence). V lost 4 bases and J 10 bases, leaving 24 bases between the germline ends. The DNA of the CDR3 is TGTGCCAGCAGCATAATGGCCACAGGGCGCGGGCGGTCACCCCTCCACTTT. Its protein product is CASSIMATGRGRSPLHF.

The chain has TRBV15 and TRBJ2-3; tentatively, D is TRBD2 (5 bases). The germline V gene has CDR1 LNHNV and CDR2 YYDKDF (reference sequence). The CDR3 extends over 16 amino acids. The V gene lost 0 bases and the J gene lost 0 bases, with 10 bases spanning the gap. CDR3 coding DNA: TGTGCCACCAGCAGAGATCGAGGGTCTAGCACAGATACGCAGTATTTT. Protein product: CATSRDRGSSTDTQYF. The variable domain in full, with the rest retrieved from reference TRBV15 and TRBJ2-3, is DAMVIQNPRYQVTQFGKPVTLSCSQTLNHNVMYWYQQKSSQAPKLLFHYYDKDFNNEADTPDNFQSRRPNTSFCFLDIRSPGLGDTAMYLCATSRDRGSSTDTQYFGPGTRLTVL.

The J gene is TRBJ1-3, the V gene TRBV5-3; a possible D gene is TRBD1 (6 bases). TRBV5-3 qualifies as an ORF whose function is uncertain. The V and J ends lost 4 bases and 1 base respectively, with 12 bases between them. The CDR3 length is 15 residues. CDR3 region: CARSAQGRSGNTIYF. CDR3 coding DNA: TGTGCCAGAAGCGCCCAGGGGCGATCTGGAAACACCATATATTTT.

This clone was observed a single time. The gene calls are TRBV7-2 and TRBJ2-5, with a weak D call TRBD2 (6 bases). The CDR3 runs to 14 residues. V lost 1 base and J lost 2, with 8 bases in between. Germline V lookup: CDR1 SGHTA, CDR2 FQGNSA. CDR3 nucleotide sequence: TGTGCCAGCAGCTTAGTGAGCGGGCAAGAGACCCAGTACTTC. Translation: CASSLVSGQETQYF.

This clone showed up just once. V gene TRBV19 combines with J gene TRBJ1-5; D is possibly TRBD1 (6 bases). The ends were cut back, 8 bases at V and 6 bases at J, with 20 bases in the middle. CDR3 length equals 15 residues. Germline CDR1 and CDR2: LNHDA and SQIVND (reference sequence). The CDR3 region is CASRGRGGLGQPQHF. CDR3 sequence (DNA): TGTGCCAGTCGCGGGCGCGGGGGCTTAGGTCAGCCCCAGCATTTT.

The chain recombines TRBV4-3 with TRBJ2-1, with TRBD2 matching 7 bases. The germline V gene has CDR1 LGHNA and CDR2 YSLEER. The junction had 4 bases not matched to a gene; V was cut back by 1 base and J by 4 bases. The length of the CDR3 is 15 residues. The CDR3, as DNA: TGCGCCAGCAGCCAAGGCACTAGCGTGTACAATGAGCAGTTCTTC. Its translation: CASSQGTSVYNEQFF.

The chain employs TRBV27 and TRBJ2-2; TRBD2 agrees at 9 bases. With 8 bases clipped from V and 1 base from J, the junction kept 8 bases outside the gene matches. This CDR3 is 16 amino acids long. CDR1 is MNHEY and CDR2 is SMNVEV in the germline V gene (reference sequence). CDR3 residues: CASPFCSGGNTGELFF. In DNA form, the CDR3 reads TGTGCCAGCCCCTTTTGTAGCGGGGGGAACACCGGGGAGCTGTTTTTT.

This clone is a singleton in its sample. The chain carries TRBV11-3 and TRBJ2-5; TRBD1 matches at 7 bases. Germline loops: CDR1 SGHNT, CDR2 YENEEA. V trimming: 5 bases; J trimming: 3 bases; junction bases outside the gene matches: 3. This CDR3 has 13 amino acids. The chain's CDR3 is CASSVTGEETQYF. The CDR3 DNA reads as TGTGCCAGCAGCGTAACAGGGGAAGAGACCCAGTACTTC.

The V gene is TRBV29-1, the J gene TRBJ1-4; 8 nucleotides line up with TRBD1. The CDR3 loop spans 12 amino acids. The germline CDR1 and CDR2 sequences are SQVTM and ANQGSEA. The trim removed 6 bases at V and 8 bases at J, leaving 5 bases unmatched. Written as DNA, the CDR3 is TGCAGCGTCGCTAACAGGGGGGAAAAACTGTTTTTT. Its protein product is CSVANRGEKLFF.

The gene calls are TRBV4-1 and TRBJ1-6, with TRBD1 matching over 7 bases. Germline V gene data show CDR1 as MGHRA and CDR2 as YSYEKL. The ends lost 0 bases at V and 6 bases at J; junction bases unmatched: 5. The CDR3 runs to 16 residues. CDR3 in DNA: TGCGCCAGCAGCCAAGAGTGGCAGGGGGGTAATTCACCCCTCCACTTT. Protein product: CASSQEWQGGNSPLHF.

V is TRBV5-1 and J is TRBJ2-1, with 7 bases fitting TRBD1. Germline CDR1 is SGHRS and CDR2 is YFSETQ. The junction had 5 bases not matched to a gene; V was cut back by 0 bases and J by 5 bases. The CDR3 spans 15 residues. The CDR3 sequence: CASSLDRGSDNEQFF. The CDR3 DNA reads TGCGCCAGCAGCTTGGACAGGGGATCGGACAATGAGCAGTTCTTC.

This clone showed up just once. The gene calls are TRBV4-1 and TRBJ1-1, with D perhaps TRBD1 (5 bases). The V end lost 6 bases, the J end lost 2 bases, and 10 bases lay between the germline ends. The CDR3 has 13 amino acids. Germline V CDR1 and CDR2: MGHRA, YSYEKL. The CDR3 spells CASRLQDNTEAFF. The CDR3 coding sequence is TGCGCCAGCAGGCTACAGGATAACACTGAAGCTTTCTTT.

The chain joins TRBV27 to TRBJ1-2; 9 bases map to TRBD1. CDR3 size: 15 residues. Per the germline V gene, CDR1 is MNHEY and CDR2 is SMNVEV (reference sequence). V lost 5 bases and J lost 2; bases outside the gene matches: 6. This CDR3 reads CASSPPGQGNYGYTF. The CDR3 DNA is TGTGCCAGCAGTCCCCCGGGACAGGGCAACTATGGCTACACCTTC.

The chain is built from TRBV5-6 and TRBJ1-5; 9 nucleotides line up with TRBD1. The CDR3 is made up of 15 amino acids. Germline V gene lookup returns CDR1 SGHDT and CDR2 YYEEEE. V shed 3 bases and J 0 bases; nucleotides not matched to a gene: 1. This chain's CDR3 is CASSSGQGSNQPQHF. The CDR3 bases are TGTGCCAGCAGCTCGGGACAGGGTAGCAATCAGCCCCAGCATTTT.

The chain joins TRBV2 to TRBJ1-1; D is unresolved. CDR3 size: 8 residues. Germline CDR1 is SNHLY and CDR2 is FYNNEI. CDR3 loop: CVFTEAFF. CDR3 DNA: TGTGTCTTCACTGAAGCTTTCTTT.

The chain links TRBV18 to TRBJ1-2; the D gene is possibly TRBD1 (6 bases). Germline CDR1 and CDR2: KGHSH and LQKENI. With 0 bases removed from V and 8 bases from J, the gap between germline ends came to 16 bases. This CDR3 has 15 residues. The CDR3, as DNA: TGTGCCAGCTCACCACCGGTACGGACAGAGCGGGGCTACACCTTC. This translates into CASSPPVRTERGYTF.

The chain is built from TRBV2 and TRBJ1-6, with 7 bases lining up with TRBD1. CDR1 and CDR2 from the germline V gene are SNHLY and FYNNEI. V trimming: 6 bases; J trimming: 8 bases; junction bases outside the gene matches: 7. This CDR3 comprises 14 residues. The CDR3 sequence: CASRLQGRDSPLHF. CDR3 nucleotides: TGTGCCAGCAGGCTACAGGGGAGAGATTCACCCCTCCACTTT.

This clone has more than one count but fewer than ten. This chain links TRBV5-1 with TRBJ2-1; TRBD1 agrees at 9 bases. Germline CDR1 SGHRS, CDR2 YFSETQ. This CDR3 spans 14 amino acids. V was pared by 3 bases and J by 9 bases, with 7 bases of the junction left unmatched. The DNA for the CDR3 is TGCGCCAGCAGCTATACCGGGACAGGGTTTGAGCAGTTCTTC. It specifies CASSYTGTGFEQFF.

The V gene is TRBV19, the J gene TRBJ2-7, with D perhaps TRBD2 (6 bases). Germline values: CDR1 LNHDA, CDR2 SQIVND (reference sequence). CDR3 length: 13 amino acids. Trimming took off 6 bases at V and 3 bases at J, with 12 bases between the two ends. CDR3 amino acids: CASREGRGYEQYF. CDR3 nucleotides: TGTGCCAGTAGGGAGGGGCGCGGCTACGAGCAGTACTTC.

This clone was detected a few times. Relative to the germline gene, one junction end is altered; a read error may explain this. The chain combines TRBV7-7 with TRBJ2-5, with TRBD2 as a possible D gene (7 bases). The J call may be incorrect, as the DNA end agrees better with TRBJ2-7. The CDR3 runs 13 residues. CDR1 is SSHAT, CDR2 FNYEAQ, per germline (reference sequence). The CDR3 loop reads CASSLREGDEQYF. DNA for the CDR3: TGTGCTAGCAGCTTAAGGGAGGGGGACGAGCAGTACTTC.

The genes are TRBV9 and TRBJ2-7; D uncertain. The CDR3 has 15 amino acids. Germline values: CDR1 SGDLS, CDR2 YYNGEE. The V end was cut by 3 bases, the J end by 2 bases, with 15 bases between. The DNA for the CDR3 is TGTGCCAGCAGCGCTACCGGTTCGCCGACCTACGAGCAGTACTTC. Its protein product is CASSATGSPTYEQYF.

CDR3 region: CASNPPGRDTYEQYF. For the CDR3, the DNA is TGTGCCAGCAACCCTCCCGGACGGGATACCTACGAGCAGTACTTC. The genes are TRBV7-9 and TRBJ2-7; TRBD2 might be the D (5 bases). Per germline, CDR1 SEHNR and CDR2 FQNEAQ (reference sequence). Trimming left V 7 bases short and J 2 bases short, with 18 bases between. This CDR3 is built from 15 residues.